This T cell receptor (beta chain) was identified during a study of T cells in Graves' hyperthyroidism and ophthalmopathy. The study, taken as a whole, reports: Ophthalmopathy stood apart from stable hyperthyroidism in a 13 V-J model. Blood also held most thyroid clonotypes expanded beyond 0.001.

Amplified TCR beta CDR3 regions came from RNA transcripts. HTBI primers were the set used in a first-round RT-PCR of the TCR CDR3. Using its own MiXCR run on the multiplex PCR reads, TCRdb lists one record per CDR3 protein. The sample lists 350,000 to 400,000 distinct CDR3 sequences, 14% to 15% occurring once. After removal of 3 bases from V and 6 bases from J, the junction contained 3 bases not matched to a gene. The CDR3 runs to 14 residues. CDR1 and CDR2 from the germline V gene are KGHDR and SFDVKD. This clonotype was counted a few times. The antigen remains unidentified. Sequences were obtained from blood. This TCR was sampled from a woman in her thirties with Graves' hyperthyroidism. The chain couples TRBV24-1 to TRBJ1-4; 7 bases are shared with TRBD1. CDR3 DNA sequence: TGTGCCACCAGTGATGGTAGGGGGCATGAAAAACTGTTTTTT. This sequence encodes CATSDGRGHEKLFF.